This T cell receptor (beta chain) came from a study of a mutant IDH1 vaccine in newly diagnosed glioma. As for this clone: What it recognizes is unknown.

General study points: Altogether, about 95% of patients exhibited vaccine-induced immune responses. There seemed to be no relation between pseudoprogression and changes in top peripheral T cell clonotypes.

This table comes from immunoSEQ multiplex PCR, and its TCRdb copy is limited to in-frame clones, with some not included. Of tens of thousands of clones listed, around 82% are singletons. As for time point: baseline, week 1 (first vaccination visit). Treatment in this sample: pre-vaccination baseline after standard-of-care therapy. CDR1 LNHDA and CDR2 SQIVND come from the germline V gene (reference sequence). The CDR3 sequence is 16 residues long. Trimming shortened V by 5 bases and J by 0 bases, and 11 bases separated the two germline ends. The chain has TRBV19 and TRBJ2-6; D remains ambiguous. The sequence came from a woman aged 50 to 65 with glioma. The sequenced sample was PBMCs, obtained from a glioma patient treated with radiotherapy, temozolomide or both. CDR3: CASSLRGNSGANVLTF. For the CDR3, the DNA is TGTGCCAGTAGTCTCCGAGGAAACTCTGGGGCCAACGTCCTGACTTTC.